This T cell receptor beta chain comes out of a study of blood T cell repertoires in COVID-19 (dated by TCRdb to 2018 to 2021). Regarding the research as a whole: Collaborator samples came from the United States, Italy and Spain and covered acute and convalescent phases of COVID-19. Where available, HLA class I and class II types were taken from metadata supplied by the sample provider and were not determined by assay-based typing. A freely available public database, intended as a resource for researchers studying the immune response to SARS-CoV-2, is where the repertoires were released. The material from the prospective study consisted of cDNA or gDNA derived from T cells, B-cell-depleted T cells, or PBMCs. Subjects who had been exposed to COVID-19, were actively infected with it, or had recovered from it provided the deeply sampled blood TCRbeta repertoires that made up the dataset. The sample metadata nearly always contained a de-identified subject ID, COVID-19 status, age in years and sex. The samples were drawn from the first 160 participants of the ongoing ImmuneRACE study and from 950 to 1,500 subjects provided by 6 global collaborators. Study-level results and caveats: Clinical and demographic metadata were provided uncurated, with the amount varying by source and participant.

Collaborating institutions collected whole blood in K2EDTA tubes following their own protocols. Collaborator samples were shipped for TCRbeta analysis as frozen whole blood, isolated PBMCs, or DNA extracted from either sample type. The germline V and J ends show losses of 9 bases and 7 bases respectively, and no gene match explains 11 bases of the junction. Taken from cysteine to phenylalanine, the CDR3 has 14 residues. Only the CDR3 part of the read is kept: 42 bases, read in frame from the first base. From a lookup of the germline V gene (reference sequence), CDR1 and CDR2 are MNHEY and SMNVEV. TCRbeta CDR3 regions were amplified from genomic DNA using the immunoSEQ Assay, a bias-controlled multiplex PCR. Turning to the authors' computational methods: Within the assay, amplification of reference gene primers was used to estimate how many nucleated cells each sample contained. To quantify the absolute abundance of each unique TCRbeta CDR3 rearrangement, sequence reads were collapsed and filtered. Productive Simpson clonality was computed per sample as the square root of Simpson's diversity index over productive rearrangements. TCRdb mirrors the immuneACCESS table, restricted to in-frame sequences. Some clones are absent from its copies; in checked studies, under half trace to an unresolved V gene, and the reason for the others is unknown. The DNA gave D and trimming, while V, J and clone size come from that table. For this sample the table gives under 75,000 clones, of which 81% were detected only once. Of the sample, 25% to 30% falls within the top ten clones.

With regard to this clone: Which antigen it targets is not known. Base-call qualities are not available, and no considerably larger clone is one nucleotide away.

The sequence was collected from a woman of 80 years or more with active or convalescent COVID-19. The receptor chain draws on TRBV27 and TRBJ1-4; 7 central bases correspond to TRBD1. Sequencing input: peripheral blood. For the CDR3, the sequence is CASARKTGTEKLFF. The nucleotides read TGTGCCAGTGCTAGAAAGACAGGGACTGAAAAACTGTTTTTT.